The sequence of this T cell receptor beta chain was determined in a study of shared clonotypes between healthy human individuals. Concerning this clone itself: Other DNA sequences in this sample translate to the same CDR3.

Several immunoSEQ plates held equal portions of the genomic DNA taken from each subset. The table came from immunoSEQ multiplex PCR; TCRdb's copy has only in-frame clones and leaves some out. This table has about 2.4 million clones, 80% to 95% appearing once. The CDR3 runs to 13 residues. Germline-derived CDR1 and CDR2 are SGHDT and YYEEEE. Trimming cost V 1 base and J 4 bases; bases outside gene matches: 1. The chain carries TRBV5-6 and TRBJ1-2; 7 bases match TRBD1. The clonotype was recovered from a man in his late teens or twenties in good health. Some clones in this sample may be carry-over from other donors' samples. The specimen sequenced was naive CD4+ T cells from PBMCs. Regarding subset: CD45RA+ positively selected. This chain's CDR3 is CASSLNRGYGYTF. The CDR3 coding sequence is TGTGCCAGCAGCTTGAACAGGGGCTATGGCTACACCTTC.